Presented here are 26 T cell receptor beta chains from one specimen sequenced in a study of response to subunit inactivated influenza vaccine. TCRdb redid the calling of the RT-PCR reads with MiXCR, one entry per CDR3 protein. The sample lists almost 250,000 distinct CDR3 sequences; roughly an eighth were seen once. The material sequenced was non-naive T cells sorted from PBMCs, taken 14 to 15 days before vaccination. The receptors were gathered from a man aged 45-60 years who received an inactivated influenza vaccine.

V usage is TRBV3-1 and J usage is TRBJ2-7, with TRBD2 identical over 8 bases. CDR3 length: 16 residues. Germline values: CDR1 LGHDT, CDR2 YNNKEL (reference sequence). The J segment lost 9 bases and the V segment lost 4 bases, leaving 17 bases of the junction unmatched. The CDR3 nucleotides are TGTGCCAGCAGCCGAGCCTCCGGGAGGGCCCGATGGGGGCAGTACTTC. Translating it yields CASSRASGRARWGQYF.

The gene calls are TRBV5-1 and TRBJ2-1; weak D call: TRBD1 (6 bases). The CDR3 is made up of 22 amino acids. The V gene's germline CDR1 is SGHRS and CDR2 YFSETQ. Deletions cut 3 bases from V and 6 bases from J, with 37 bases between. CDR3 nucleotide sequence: TGCGCCAGCAGCTCTCGGACAGCCCCGATATACCTGAACGCAAAATCCGGCAATGAGCAGTTCTTC. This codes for CASSSRTAPIYLNAKSGNEQFF. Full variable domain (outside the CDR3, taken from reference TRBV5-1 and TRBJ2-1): KAGVTQTPRYLIKTRGQQVTLSCSPISGHRSVSWYQQTPGQGLQFLFEYFSETQRNKGNFPGRFSGRQFSNSRSEMNVSTLELGDSALYLCASSSRTAPIYLNAKSGNEQFFGPGTRLTVL.

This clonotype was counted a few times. CDR3 coding DNA: TGTGCCACCCAGGGGCTGGACTCCTACAATGAGCAGTTCTTC. It specifies CATQGLDSYNEQFF. J is TRBJ2-1 and V is TRBV24-1, with D possibly being TRBD1 (6 bases). Germline CDR1 KGHDR, CDR2 SFDVKD. The CDR3 spans 14 residues. V shed 9 bases and J shed 0 bases, with 11 bases lying between them.

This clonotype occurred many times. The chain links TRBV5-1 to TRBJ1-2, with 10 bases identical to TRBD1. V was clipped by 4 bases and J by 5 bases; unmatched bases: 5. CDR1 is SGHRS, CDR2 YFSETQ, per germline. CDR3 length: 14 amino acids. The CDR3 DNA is TGCGCCAGCAGCCGGGGACAGGGGACATATGGCTACACCTTC. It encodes CASSRGQGTYGYTF.

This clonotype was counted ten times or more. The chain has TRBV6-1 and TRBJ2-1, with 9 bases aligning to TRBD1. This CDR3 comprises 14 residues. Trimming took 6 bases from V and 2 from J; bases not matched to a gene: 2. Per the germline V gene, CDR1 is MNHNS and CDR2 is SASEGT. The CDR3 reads CASRRTGAYNEQFF. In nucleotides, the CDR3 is TGTGCCAGCAGACGGACAGGGGCCTACAATGAGCAGTTCTTC.

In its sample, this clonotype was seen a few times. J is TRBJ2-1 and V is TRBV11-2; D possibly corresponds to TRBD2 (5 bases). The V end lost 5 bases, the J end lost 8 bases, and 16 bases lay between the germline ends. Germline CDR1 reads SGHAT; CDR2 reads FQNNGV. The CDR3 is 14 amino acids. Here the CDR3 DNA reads TGTGCCAGCAGCGCCTCCGGGAACCGATATGAGCAGTTCTTC. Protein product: CASSASGNRYEQFF.

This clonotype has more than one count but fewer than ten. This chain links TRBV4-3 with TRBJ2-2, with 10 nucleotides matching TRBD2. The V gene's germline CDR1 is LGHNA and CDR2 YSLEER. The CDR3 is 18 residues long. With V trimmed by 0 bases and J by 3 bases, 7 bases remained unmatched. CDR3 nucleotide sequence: TGCGCCAGCAGCCAAGATCTAGGAGCGGGAGGGTACACCGGGGAGCTGTTTTTT. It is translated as CASSQDLGAGGYTGELFF.

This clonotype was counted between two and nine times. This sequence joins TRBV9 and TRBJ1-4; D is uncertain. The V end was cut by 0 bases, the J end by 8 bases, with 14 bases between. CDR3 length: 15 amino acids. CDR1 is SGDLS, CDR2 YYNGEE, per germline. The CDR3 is CASSVEGLPIEKLFF. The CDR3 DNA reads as TGTGCCAGCAGCGTAGAAGGACTCCCTATAGAAAAACTGTTTTTT.

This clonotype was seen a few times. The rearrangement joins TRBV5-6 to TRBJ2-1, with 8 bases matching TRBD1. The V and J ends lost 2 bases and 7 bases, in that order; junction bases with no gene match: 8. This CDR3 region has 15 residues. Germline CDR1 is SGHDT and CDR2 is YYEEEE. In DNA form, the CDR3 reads TGTGCCAGCAGCTTTCCCCAGGGGGCTTGGAATGAGCAGTTCTTC. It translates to CASSFPQGAWNEQFF.

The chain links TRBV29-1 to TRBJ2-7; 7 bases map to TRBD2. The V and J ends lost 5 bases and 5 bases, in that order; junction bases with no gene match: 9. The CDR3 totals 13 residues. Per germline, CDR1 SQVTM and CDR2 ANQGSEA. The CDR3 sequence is CSVQSSGVHEQYF. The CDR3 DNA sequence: TGCAGCGTTCAATCGAGCGGGGTACACGAGCAGTACTTC.

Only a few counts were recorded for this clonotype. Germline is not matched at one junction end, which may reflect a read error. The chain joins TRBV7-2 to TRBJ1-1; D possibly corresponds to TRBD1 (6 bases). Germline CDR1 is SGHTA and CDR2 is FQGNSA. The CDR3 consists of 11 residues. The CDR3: CASSLVGGFTF. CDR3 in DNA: TGTGCCAGCAGCTTAGTAGGGGGGTTCACGTTT.

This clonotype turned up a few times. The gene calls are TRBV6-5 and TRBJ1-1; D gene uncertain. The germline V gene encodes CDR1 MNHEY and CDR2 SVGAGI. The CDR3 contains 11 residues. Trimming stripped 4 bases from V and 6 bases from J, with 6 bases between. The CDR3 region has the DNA TGTGCCAGCAGTTCTCAGTCTGAAGCTTTCTTT. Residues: CASSSQSEAFF.

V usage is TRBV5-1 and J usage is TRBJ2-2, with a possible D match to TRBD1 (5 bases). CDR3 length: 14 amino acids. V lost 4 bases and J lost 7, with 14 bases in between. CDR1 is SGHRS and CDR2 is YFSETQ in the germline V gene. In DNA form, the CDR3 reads TGCGCCAGCAGCCAAGGGGCGCTCGGCGGGGAGCTGTTTTTT. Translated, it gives CASSQGALGGELFF.

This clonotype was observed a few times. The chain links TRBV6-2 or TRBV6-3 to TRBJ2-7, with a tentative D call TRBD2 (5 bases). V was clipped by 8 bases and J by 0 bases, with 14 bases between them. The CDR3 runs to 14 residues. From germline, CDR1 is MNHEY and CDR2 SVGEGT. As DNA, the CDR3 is TGTGCCAGCTCGGACTTTCGAACCTCCTACGAGCAGTACTTC. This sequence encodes CASSDFRTSYEQYF.

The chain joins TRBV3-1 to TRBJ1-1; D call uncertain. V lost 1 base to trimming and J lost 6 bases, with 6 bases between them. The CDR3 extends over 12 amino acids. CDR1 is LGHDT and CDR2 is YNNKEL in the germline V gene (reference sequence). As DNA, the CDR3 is TGTGCCAGCAGCCAAGTCCGTGCTGAAGCTTTCTTT. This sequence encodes CASSQVRAEAFF.

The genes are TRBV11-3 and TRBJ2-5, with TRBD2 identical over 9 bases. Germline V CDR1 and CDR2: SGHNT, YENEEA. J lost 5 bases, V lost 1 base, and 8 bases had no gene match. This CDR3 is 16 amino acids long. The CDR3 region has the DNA TGTGCCAGCAGCTTAGGTGCTAGCGGGAACTTTGAGACCCAGTACTTC. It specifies CASSLGASGNFETQYF.

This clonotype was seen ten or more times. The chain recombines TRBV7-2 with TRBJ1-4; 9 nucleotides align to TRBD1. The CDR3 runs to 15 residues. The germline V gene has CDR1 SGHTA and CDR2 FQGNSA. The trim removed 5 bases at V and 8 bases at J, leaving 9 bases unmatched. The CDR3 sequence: CASSPTGTGSEKLFF. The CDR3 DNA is TGTGCCAGCAGCCCGACCGGGACAGGGTCGGAAAAACTGTTTTTT.

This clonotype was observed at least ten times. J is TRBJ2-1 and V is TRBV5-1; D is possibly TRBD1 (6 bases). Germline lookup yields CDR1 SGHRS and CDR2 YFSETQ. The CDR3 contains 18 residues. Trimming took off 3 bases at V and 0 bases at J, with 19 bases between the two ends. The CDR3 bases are TGCGCCAGCAGCTCACGTCCCGGGACACAAAGCTCCTACAATGAGCAGTTCTTC. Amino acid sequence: CASSSRPGTQSSYNEQFF.

The CDR3 loop reads CASSLLRSNTEAFF. Here the CDR3 DNA reads TGTGCCAGCAGTTTGCTCCGGTCGAACACTGAAGCTTTCTTT. V is TRBV12-3 or TRBV12-4 and J is TRBJ1-1, with unresolved D. The V end was cut by 3 bases, the J end by 1 base, with 9 bases between. The CDR3 loop spans 14 amino acids.

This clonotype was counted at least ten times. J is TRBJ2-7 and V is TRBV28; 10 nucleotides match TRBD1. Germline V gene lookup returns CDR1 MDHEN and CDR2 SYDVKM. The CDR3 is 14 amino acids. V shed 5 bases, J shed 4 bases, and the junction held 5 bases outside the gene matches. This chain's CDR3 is CASSTPGQGYEQYF. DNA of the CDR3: TGTGCCAGCAGTACCCCGGGACAGGGGTACGAGCAGTACTTC. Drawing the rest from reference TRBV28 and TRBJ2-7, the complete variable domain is DVKVTQSSRYLVKRTGEKVFLECVQDMDHENMFWYRQDPGLGLRLIYFSYDVKMKEKGDIPEGYSVSREKKERFSLILESASTNQTSMYLCASSTPGQGYEQYFGPGTRLTVT.

CDR3 region: CSVGDRGFGELFF. Here the CDR3 DNA reads TGCAGCGTTGGGGACAGGGGGTTCGGGGAGCTGTTTTTT. The J gene is TRBJ2-2, the V gene TRBV29-1; 11 nucleotides agree with TRBD1. J lost 7 bases, V lost 4 bases, and 2 bases had no gene match. In germline, CDR1 is SQVTM, CDR2 ANQGSEA. The CDR3 has 13 amino acids.

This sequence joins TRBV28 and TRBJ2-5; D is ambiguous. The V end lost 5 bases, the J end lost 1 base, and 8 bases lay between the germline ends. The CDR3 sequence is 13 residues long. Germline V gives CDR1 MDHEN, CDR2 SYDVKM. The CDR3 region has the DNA TGTGCCAGCAGTACCCGGCCCCAAGAGACCCAGTACTTC. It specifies CASSTRPQETQYF.

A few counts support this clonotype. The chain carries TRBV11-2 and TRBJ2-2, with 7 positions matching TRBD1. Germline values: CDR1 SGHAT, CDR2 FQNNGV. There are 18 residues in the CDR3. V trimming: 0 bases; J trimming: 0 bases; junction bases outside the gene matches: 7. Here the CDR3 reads CASSLDGPGQPNTGELFF. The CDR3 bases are TGTGCCAGCAGCTTAGACGGTCCGGGACAGCCGAACACCGGGGAGCTGTTTTTT.

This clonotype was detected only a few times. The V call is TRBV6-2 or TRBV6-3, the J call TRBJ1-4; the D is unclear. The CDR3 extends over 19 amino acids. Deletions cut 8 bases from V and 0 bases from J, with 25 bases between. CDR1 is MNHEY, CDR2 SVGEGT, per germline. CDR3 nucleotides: TGTGCCAGCGCAAAAACCACCGGACCTACGAAAGCAACTAATGAAAAACTGTTTTTT. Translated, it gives CASAKTTGPTKATNEKLFF.

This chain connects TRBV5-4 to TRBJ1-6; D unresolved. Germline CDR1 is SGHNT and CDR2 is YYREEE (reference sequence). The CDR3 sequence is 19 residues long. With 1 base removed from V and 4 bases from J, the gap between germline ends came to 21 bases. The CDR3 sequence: CASSLSVVGRRTYNSPLHF. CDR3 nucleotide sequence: TGTGCCAGCAGCTTGTCCGTGGTGGGGAGGAGAACATATAATTCACCCCTCCACTTT. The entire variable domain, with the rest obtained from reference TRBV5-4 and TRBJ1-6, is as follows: ETGVTQSPTHLIKTRGQQVTLRCSSQSGHNTVSWYQQALGQGPQFIFQYYREEENGRGNFPPRFSGLQFPNYSSELNVNALELDDSALYLCASSLSVVGRRTYNSPLHFGNGTRLTVT.

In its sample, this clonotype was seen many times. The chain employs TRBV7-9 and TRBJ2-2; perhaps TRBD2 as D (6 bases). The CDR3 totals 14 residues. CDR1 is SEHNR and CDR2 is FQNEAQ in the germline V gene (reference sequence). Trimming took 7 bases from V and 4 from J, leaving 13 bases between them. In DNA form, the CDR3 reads TGTGCCAGCAACGGGGACTTCTCCACCGGGGAGCTGTTTTTT. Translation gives CASNGDFSTGELFF.